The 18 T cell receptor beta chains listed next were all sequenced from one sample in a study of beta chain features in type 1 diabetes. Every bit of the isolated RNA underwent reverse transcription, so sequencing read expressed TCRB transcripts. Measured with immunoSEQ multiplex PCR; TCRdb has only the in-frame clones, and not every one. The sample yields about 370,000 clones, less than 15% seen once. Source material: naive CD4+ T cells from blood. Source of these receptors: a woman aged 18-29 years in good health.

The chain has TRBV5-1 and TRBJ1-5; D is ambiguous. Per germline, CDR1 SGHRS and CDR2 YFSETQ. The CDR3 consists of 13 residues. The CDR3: CASHGESEQPQHF. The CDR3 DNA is TGCGCAAGCCACGGGGAGTCTGAACAGCCCCAGCATTTT.

The CDR3 bases are TGTGCCTGGAGTGCTAGGAACAATGAGCAGTTCTTC. Translation: CAWSARNNEQFF. This chain links TRBV30 with TRBJ2-1; D is unresolved. V gave up 1 base and J gave up 5 bases, with 6 bases separating them. Germline V gene data show CDR1 as GTSNPN and CDR2 as SVGIG (reference sequence). The length of the CDR3 is 12 residues. Combining the CDR3 with reference TRBV30 and TRBJ2-1 gives the whole variable domain SQTIHQWPATLVQPVGSPLSLECTVEGTSNPNLYWYRQAAGRGLQLLFYSVGIGQISSEVPQNLSASRPQDRQFILSSKKLLLSDSGFYLCAWSARNNEQFFGPGTRLTVL.

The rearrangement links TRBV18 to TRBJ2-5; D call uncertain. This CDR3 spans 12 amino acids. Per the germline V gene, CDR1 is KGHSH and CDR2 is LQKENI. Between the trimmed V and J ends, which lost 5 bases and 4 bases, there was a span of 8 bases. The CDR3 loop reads CASSRPGETQYF. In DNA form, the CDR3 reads TGTGCCAGCTCAAGGCCGGGAGAGACCCAGTACTTC.

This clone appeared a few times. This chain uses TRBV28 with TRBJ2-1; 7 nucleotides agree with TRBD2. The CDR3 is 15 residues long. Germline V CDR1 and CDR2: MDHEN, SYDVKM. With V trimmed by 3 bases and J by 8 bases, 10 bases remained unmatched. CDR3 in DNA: TGTGCCAGCAGTTTCCACACTGCCCGGGGGGATGAGCAGTTCTTC. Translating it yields CASSFHTARGDEQFF.

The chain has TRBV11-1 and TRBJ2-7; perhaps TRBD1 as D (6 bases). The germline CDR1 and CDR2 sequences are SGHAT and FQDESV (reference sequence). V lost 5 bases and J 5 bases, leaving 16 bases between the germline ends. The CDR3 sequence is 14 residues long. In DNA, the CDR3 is TGTGCCAGCAGCCGAGGGGGACGGGGTAACGAGCAGTACTTC. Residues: CASSRGGRGNEQYF.

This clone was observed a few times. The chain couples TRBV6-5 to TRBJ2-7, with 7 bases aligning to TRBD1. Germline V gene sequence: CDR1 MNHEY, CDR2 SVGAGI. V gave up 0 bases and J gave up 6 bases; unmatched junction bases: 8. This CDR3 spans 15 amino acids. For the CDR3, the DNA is TGTGCCAGCAGTTACTCCGACAGGGTCAAGGCCGAGCAGTACTTC. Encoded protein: CASSYSDRVKAEQYF.

The CDR3 reads CASSSGQAGATDTQYF. CDR3 sequence (DNA): TGTGCCAGCAGCTCCGGCCAAGCGGGAGCTACAGATACGCAGTATTTT. The V call is TRBV9, the J call TRBJ2-3; 8 bases match TRBD2. Germline CDR1 reads SGDLS; CDR2 reads YYNGEE. V lost 4 bases, J lost 3 bases, and 10 bases stayed unmatched. The CDR3 consists of 16 residues.

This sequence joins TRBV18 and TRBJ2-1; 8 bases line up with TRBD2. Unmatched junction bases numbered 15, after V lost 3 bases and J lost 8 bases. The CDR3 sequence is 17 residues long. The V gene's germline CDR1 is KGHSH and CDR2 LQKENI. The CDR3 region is CASSPTSGLSGGDEQFF. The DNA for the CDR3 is TGTGCCAGCTCACCGACCTCGGGACTGAGCGGGGGAGATGAGCAGTTCTTC.

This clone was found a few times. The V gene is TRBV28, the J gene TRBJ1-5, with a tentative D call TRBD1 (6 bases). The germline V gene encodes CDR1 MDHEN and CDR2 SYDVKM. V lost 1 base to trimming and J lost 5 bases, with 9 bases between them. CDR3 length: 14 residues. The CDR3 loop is CASSLSRTDQPQHF. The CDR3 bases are TGTGCCAGCAGTTTATCACGGACAGATCAGCCCCAGCATTTT.

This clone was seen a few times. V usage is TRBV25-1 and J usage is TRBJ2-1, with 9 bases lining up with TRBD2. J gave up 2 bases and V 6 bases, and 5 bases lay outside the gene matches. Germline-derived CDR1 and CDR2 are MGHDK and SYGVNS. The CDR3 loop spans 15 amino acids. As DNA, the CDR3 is TGTGCCAGCAGAAACCTAGCGGGGACCTACAATGAGCAGTTCTTC. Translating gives CASRNLAGTYNEQFF.

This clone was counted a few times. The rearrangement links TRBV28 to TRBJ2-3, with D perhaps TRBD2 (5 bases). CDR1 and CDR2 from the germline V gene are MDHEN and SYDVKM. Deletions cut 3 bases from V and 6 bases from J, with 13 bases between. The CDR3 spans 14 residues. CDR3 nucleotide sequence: TGTGCCAGCAGTTTGGGTGGGAGCAGGGATACGCAGTATTTT. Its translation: CASSLGGSRDTQYF. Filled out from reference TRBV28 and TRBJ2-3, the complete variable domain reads DVKVTQSSRYLVKRTGEKVFLECVQDMDHENMFWYRQDPGLGLRLIYFSYDVKMKEKGDIPEGYSVSREKKERFSLILESASTNQTSMYLCASSLGGSRDTQYFGPGTRLTVL.

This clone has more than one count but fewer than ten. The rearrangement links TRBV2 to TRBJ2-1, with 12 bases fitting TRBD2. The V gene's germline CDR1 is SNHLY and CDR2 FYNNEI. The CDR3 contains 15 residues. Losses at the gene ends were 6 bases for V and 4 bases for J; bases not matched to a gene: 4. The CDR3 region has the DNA TGTGCCAGCAGGGGACTAGCGGGTTCTTACAATGAGCAGTTCTTC. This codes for CASRGLAGSYNEQFF.

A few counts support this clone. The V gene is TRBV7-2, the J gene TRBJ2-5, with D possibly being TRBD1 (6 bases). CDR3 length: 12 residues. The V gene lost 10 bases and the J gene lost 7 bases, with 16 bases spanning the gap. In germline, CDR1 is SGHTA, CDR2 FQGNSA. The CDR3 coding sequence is TGTGCCACCTCGAACAGGGACACGACCCAGTACTTC. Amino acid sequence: CATSNRDTTQYF.

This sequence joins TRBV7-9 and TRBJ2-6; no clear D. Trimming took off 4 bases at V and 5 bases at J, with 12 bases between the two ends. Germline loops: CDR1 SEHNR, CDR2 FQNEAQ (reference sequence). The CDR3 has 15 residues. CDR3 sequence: CASSSPAGRANVLTF. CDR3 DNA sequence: TGTGCCAGCAGCTCTCCGGCAGGAAGGGCCAACGTCCTGACTTTC.

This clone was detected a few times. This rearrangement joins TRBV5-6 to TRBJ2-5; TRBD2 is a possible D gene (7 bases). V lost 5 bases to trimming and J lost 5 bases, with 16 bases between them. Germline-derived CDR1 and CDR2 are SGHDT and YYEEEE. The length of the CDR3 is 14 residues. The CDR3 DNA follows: TGTGCCAGCAGAGAGGCGGGGGCTGGGGAGACCCAGTACTTC. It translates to CASREAGAGETQYF.

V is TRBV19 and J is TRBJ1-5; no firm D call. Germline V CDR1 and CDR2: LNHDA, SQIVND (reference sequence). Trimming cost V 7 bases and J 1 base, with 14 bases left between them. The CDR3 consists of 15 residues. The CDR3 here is CASMEGLRSNQPQHF. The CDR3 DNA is TGTGCCAGTATGGAGGGTTTGCGAAGCAATCAGCCCCAGCATTTT.

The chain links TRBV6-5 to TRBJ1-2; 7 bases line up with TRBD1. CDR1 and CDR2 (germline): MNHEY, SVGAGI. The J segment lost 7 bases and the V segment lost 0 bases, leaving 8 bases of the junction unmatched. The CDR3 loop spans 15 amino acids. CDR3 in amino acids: CASSYSSRGLAGYTF. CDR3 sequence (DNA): TGTGCCAGCAGTTACTCGAGTAGGGGGCTTGCTGGCTACACCTTC.

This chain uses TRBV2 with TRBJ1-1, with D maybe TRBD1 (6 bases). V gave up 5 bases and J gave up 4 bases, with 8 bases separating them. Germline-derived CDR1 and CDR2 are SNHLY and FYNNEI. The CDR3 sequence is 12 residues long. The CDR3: CASSTGTTEAFF. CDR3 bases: TGTGCCAGCAGTACAGGGACCACTGAAGCTTTCTTT.